Each of the 31 T cell receptor beta chains below was sequenced from the same sample in a study of CD8 T cells in Susac syndrome. An amount of RNA that ranged from 0.5 to 1 ug was reverse transcribed with random hexamers. TCRdb used MiXCR to reprocess the immunoSEQ multiplex PCR reads, holding one entry per CDR3 protein. Of around 140,000 distinct CDR3 sequences in the sample, approximately 94% are singletons; the top ten hold over 0.07%. The specimen was CD4+ T cells from PBMCs. The source is a human donor in good health.

The gene calls are TRBV7-9 and TRBJ2-3, with 11 bases aligning to TRBD2. From germline, CDR1 is SEHNR and CDR2 FQNEAQ (reference sequence). The CDR3 is made up of 14 amino acids. The trim removed 6 bases at V and 5 bases at J, leaving 4 bases unmatched. The CDR3 nucleotides are TGTGCCAGCAGATCCGGACTAGCGGGAGATACGCAGTATTTT. Amino acids: CASRSGLAGDTQYF. Combining the CDR3 with reference TRBV7-9 and TRBJ2-3 gives the whole variable domain DTGVSQNPRHKITKRGQNVTFRCDPISEHNRLYWYRQTLGQGPEFLTYFQNEAQLEKSRLLSDRFSAERPKGSFSTLEIQRTEQGDSAMYLCASRSGLAGDTQYFGPGTRLTVL.

The J gene is TRBJ2-5, the V gene TRBV7-2; 9 nucleotides align to TRBD1. V shed 5 bases, J shed 4 bases, and the junction held 8 bases outside the gene matches. Germline V gene lookup returns CDR1 SGHTA and CDR2 FQGNSA. The CDR3 is 15 residues long. The CDR3: CASSTRGTGTETQYF. The CDR3 bases are TGTGCCAGCAGCACACGAGGGACAGGGACAGAGACCCAGTACTTC.

This chain connects TRBV7-9 to TRBJ2-7; no clear D gene. The CDR3 is 10 amino acids. In germline, CDR1 is SEHNR, CDR2 FQNEAQ (reference sequence). V lost 5 bases to trimming and J lost 7 bases, with 6 bases between them. The CDR3 nucleotides are TGTGCCAGCAGCCCGGAGGAGCAGTACTTC. Encoded protein: CASSPEEQYF.

V is TRBV5-1 and J is TRBJ2-5; TRBD2 matches 11 bases. Germline assignment: CDR1 SGHRS and CDR2 YFSETQ. This CDR3 spans 15 amino acids. The ends lost 4 bases at V and 2 bases at J; junction bases unmatched: 4. The CDR3 here is CASSPSGRPQETQYF. The CDR3 nucleotides read TGCGCCAGCAGCCCTAGCGGGAGGCCACAAGAGACCCAGTACTTC.

This clonotype has more than one count but fewer than ten. The chain recombines TRBV2 with TRBJ2-7, with 10 nucleotides matching TRBD2. The CDR3 runs 16 residues. J lost 4 bases, V lost 1 base, and 7 bases had no gene match. The germline gives CDR1 SNHLY, CDR2 FYNNEI. The DNA for the CDR3 is TGTGCCAGCAGTGAAGATGGGACTAGCGATGGTTACGAGCAGTACTTC. Amino acid sequence: CASSEDGTSDGYEQYF.

The gene calls are TRBV6-2 or TRBV6-3 and TRBJ2-5, with 13 bases that match TRBD2. This CDR3 has 15 amino acids. The germline CDR1 and CDR2 sequences are MNHEY and SVGEGT. The J segment lost 3 bases and the V segment lost 5 bases, leaving 3 bases of the junction unmatched. The CDR3 DNA is TGTGCCAGCAGTCGGACTAGCGGGAGTAAAGAGACCCAGTACTTC. Protein product: CASSRTSGSKETQYF.

This chain uses TRBV24-1 with TRBJ2-2, with TRBD1 matching over 8 bases. The CDR3 is 17 residues long. V was clipped by 5 bases and J by 4 bases; unmatched bases: 11. CDR1 is KGHDR, CDR2 SFDVKD, per germline. The CDR3, as DNA: TGTGCCACCAGTGCTTCCGGGACAGGAGGTATCACCGGGGAGCTGTTTTTT. Protein product: CATSASGTGGITGELFF.

CDR3 in amino acids: CATSEATQGVGGADTQYF. The CDR3 DNA is TGTGCCACCAGTGAAGCCACACAGGGGGTGGGCGGCGCAGATACGCAGTATTTT. The rearrangement links TRBV24-1 to TRBJ2-3, with 8 positions matching TRBD1. Unmatched junction bases numbered 15, after V lost 4 bases and J lost 4 bases. CDR3 length: 18 amino acids. Germline V gene data show CDR1 as KGHDR and CDR2 as SFDVKD.

V is TRBV27 and J is TRBJ1-1; D is unclear. V was trimmed by 2 bases and J by 0 bases, leaving 16 bases between them. The length of the CDR3 is 17 residues. Germline assignment: CDR1 MNHEY and CDR2 SMNVEV (reference sequence). CDR3 in DNA: TGTGCCAGCAGTTTAATCCCCTCCGCAGCCTTGAACACTGAAGCTTTCTTT. Encoded protein: CASSLIPSAALNTEAFF.

The chain joins TRBV6-1 to TRBJ2-2; 7 bases are shared with TRBD2. The CDR3 sequence is 15 residues long. The J segment lost 6 bases and the V segment lost 7 bases, leaving 11 bases of the junction unmatched. From germline, CDR1 is MNHNS and CDR2 SASEGT. Here the CDR3 reads CASTPPAGAPGELFF. CDR3 sequence (DNA): TGTGCCAGCACCCCCCCCGCGGGAGCGCCCGGGGAGCTGTTTTTT.

V gene TRBV27 combines with J gene TRBJ1-1, with D possibly matching TRBD1 (5 bases). Germline CDR1 reads MNHEY; CDR2 reads SMNVEV (reference sequence). V was pared by 0 bases and J by 0 bases, with 23 bases between. The CDR3 sequence is 20 residues long. The CDR3 sequence: CASSLSLPGSLGWMNTEAFF. In DNA form, the CDR3 reads TGTGCCAGCAGTTTATCGCTCCCAGGGTCACTCGGTTGGATGAACACTGAAGCTTTCTTT.

This chain uses TRBV30 with TRBJ1-4, with TRBD1 matching over 8 bases. The V and J ends lost 3 bases and 3 bases, in that order; junction bases with no gene match: 3. The germline gives CDR1 GTSNPN, CDR2 SVGIG (reference sequence). CDR3 length: 14 residues. CDR3 in DNA: TGTGCCTGGAGGACAGGGGCCGCTAATGAAAAACTGTTTTTT. Translation: CAWRTGAANEKLFF.

CDR3 nucleotide sequence: TGTGCCAGCAGCTCTGCTAGCGGGAGACGGACCTACGAGCAGTACTTC. Protein: CASSSASGRRTYEQYF. V usage is TRBV7-6 and J usage is TRBJ2-7; TRBD2 aligns across 10 bases. This CDR3 region has 16 residues. J was trimmed by 2 bases and V by 4 bases; bases with no gene match: 8. Looked up from germline, CDR1 is SGHVS and CDR2 is FNYEAQ.

V and J are TRBV6-5 and TRBJ2-7, with TRBD1 identical over 10 bases. The CDR3 has 15 residues. V dropped 6 bases and J dropped 2; count of bases not matched to a gene: 7. In germline, CDR1 is MNHEY, CDR2 SVGAGI. The CDR3 nucleotides read TGTGCCAGCAGCCTTCGGACAGGGGGACCCTACGAGCAGTACTTC. Translation gives CASSLRTGGPYEQYF.

The J gene is TRBJ2-7, the V gene TRBV7-9; 11 nucleotides line up with TRBD2. The V gene end was trimmed by 2 bases and the J gene end by 2 bases; junction bases not matched to a gene: 8. In germline, CDR1 is SEHNR, CDR2 FQNEAQ (reference sequence). CDR3 length: 17 residues. DNA of the CDR3: TGTGCCAGCAGCTTATTTTTGACTAGCGGGACGCCCTACGAGCAGTACTTC. Translating gives CASSLFLTSGTPYEQYF.

CDR3: CASSGLGQGSNQPQHF. DNA of the CDR3: TGTGCCAGCAGTGGGTTGGGGCAGGGCAGCAATCAGCCCCAGCATTTT. This chain connects TRBV2 to TRBJ1-5; tentative D call: TRBD1 (5 bases). Per the germline V gene, CDR1 is SNHLY and CDR2 is FYNNEI. The V gene lost 4 bases and the J gene lost 1 base, with 14 bases spanning the gap. The CDR3 extends over 16 amino acids.

The rearrangement joins TRBV18 to TRBJ2-2, with D uncertain. The germline gives CDR1 KGHSH, CDR2 LQKENI. The CDR3 consists of 15 residues. V lost 6 bases and J lost 4, with 15 bases in between. The CDR3: CASSPAAAGTGELFF. DNA for the CDR3: TGTGCCAGCTCCCCAGCCGCGGCAGGCACCGGGGAGCTGTTTTTT.

The V and J genes are TRBV20-1 and TRBJ2-1; TRBD2 agrees at 7 bases. CDR1 is DFQATT, CDR2 SNEGSKA, per germline (reference sequence). This CDR3 region has 14 residues. Trimming cost V 0 bases and J 6 bases; bases outside gene matches: 5. The CDR3 sequence: CSARDSRGFNEQFF. The DNA for the CDR3 is TGCAGTGCTAGAGATTCGCGGGGGTTCAATGAGCAGTTCTTC.

J is TRBJ2-4 and V is TRBV12-2; the D segment call TRBD2 is taken from the table without a DNA check. TRBV12-2 is reported as a pseudogene. The CDR3 covers 16 residues. CDR3 in amino acids: CASRLEGPLAKNIQYF. CDR3 DNA sequence: TGTGCAAGTCGCTTAGAGGGGCCTCTAGCCAAAAACATTCAGTACTTC.

CDR3 DNA sequence: TGTGCCAGCAGTGAAGACAGGGGCCAAGAGACCCAGTACTTC. It specifies CASSEDRGQETQYF. The chain carries TRBV2 and TRBJ2-5; 7 nucleotides align to TRBD1. The length of the CDR3 is 14 residues. The germline V gene has CDR1 SNHLY and CDR2 FYNNEI. The ends lost 1 base at V and 1 base at J; junction bases unmatched: 0.

V gene TRBV3-1 combines with J gene TRBJ2-7; 7 positions match TRBD2. Germline CDR1 LGHDT, CDR2 YNNKEL (reference sequence). The trim removed 5 bases at V and 1 base at J, leaving 8 bases unmatched. This CDR3 comprises 15 residues. CDR3 sequence (DNA): TGTGCCAGCAGCTACCGCGGACTAGTTTCCTACGAGCAGTACTTC. Encoded protein: CASSYRGLVSYEQYF.

As to this clonotype: Relative to the germline gene, one junction end is altered; a read error may explain this. The J gene is TRBJ2-1, the V gene TRBV7-7, with 7 bases identical to TRBD2. The CDR3 runs 15 residues. From germline, CDR1 is SSHAT and CDR2 FNYEAQ (reference sequence). CDR3 sequence reads: CASSPKLAESNEQFF. CDR3 coding DNA: TGTGCTAGCAGCCCAAAGCTAGCGGAAAGCAATGAGCAGTTCTTC.

This chain connects TRBV5-6 to TRBJ1-1, with 7 bases fitting TRBD1. The J segment lost 1 base and the V segment lost 1 base, leaving 4 bases of the junction unmatched. Germline CDR1 and CDR2: SGHDT and YYEEEE. This CDR3 contains 15 residues. CDR3 sequence: CASSLLDRRNTEAFF. The CDR3 DNA is TGTGCCAGCAGCTTGTTGGACAGGCGGAACACTGAAGCTTTCTTT.

This chain joins TRBV7-9 and TRBJ1-1; a weak D match, TRBD1 (5 bases). V was cut by 5 bases and J by 2 bases, with 9 bases left in between. CDR3 length equals 13 residues. CDR1 and CDR2 (germline): SEHNR, FQNEAQ (reference sequence). The CDR3, as DNA: TGTGCCAGCAGCGACAGAACAAACACTGAAGCTTTCTTT. Encoded protein: CASSDRTNTEAFF.

The chain joins TRBV6-1 to TRBJ2-2; no clear D gene. Trimming took off 6 bases at V and 0 bases at J, with 8 bases between the two ends. The CDR3 has 14 amino acids. The germline V gene encodes CDR1 MNHNS and CDR2 SASEGT. CDR3 sequence reads: CASSGLTNTGELFF. The CDR3 bases are TGTGCCAGCAGCGGGCTGACGAACACCGGGGAGCTGTTTTTT.

The genes are TRBV3-1 and TRBJ2-7; D is unresolved. From germline, CDR1 is LGHDT and CDR2 YNNKEL (reference sequence). Trimming took 1 base from V and 0 from J, leaving 10 bases between them. CDR3 length equals 15 residues. The CDR3 DNA follows: TGTGCCAGCAGCCAAGGGTATATTGCCTCCTACGAGCAGTACTTC. This encodes CASSQGYIASYEQYF.

This clonotype has only a few counts. The chain links TRBV6-5 to TRBJ2-3; 10 nucleotides line up with TRBD2. The ends lost 4 bases at V and 2 bases at J; junction bases unmatched: 3. Germline lookup yields CDR1 MNHEY and CDR2 SVGAGI. CDR3 length: 15 residues. CDR3 loop: CASSLSGRDTDTQYF. The DNA of the CDR3 is TGTGCCAGCAGTTTGAGCGGGAGGGACACAGATACGCAGTATTTT.

This clonotype was seen just once. The chain links TRBV3-1 to TRBJ2-1; D gene ambiguous. This CDR3 contains 11 residues. CDR1 and CDR2 from the germline V gene are LGHDT and YNNKEL (reference sequence). With 1 base removed from V and 9 bases from J, the gap between germline ends came to 4 bases. The CDR3 bases are TGTGCCAGCAGCCAAGCGATTGAGCAGTTCTTC. Its translation: CASSQAIEQFF.

The rearrangement uses TRBV7-9 and TRBJ2-1; perhaps TRBD2 as D (5 bases). The CDR3 totals 15 residues. Per the germline V gene, CDR1 is SEHNR and CDR2 is FQNEAQ (reference sequence). The V gene lost 5 bases and the J gene lost 4 bases, with 15 bases spanning the gap. CDR3: CASSRRFRGYNEQFF. The CDR3, as DNA: TGTGCCAGCAGCCGGCGGTTCCGGGGATACAATGAGCAGTTCTTC.

V and J are TRBV2 and TRBJ2-1; 11 nucleotides line up with TRBD2. This CDR3 spans 15 amino acids. The trim removed 5 bases at V and 4 bases at J, leaving 4 bases unmatched. Germline assignment: CDR1 SNHLY and CDR2 FYNNEI. CDR3 sequence (DNA): TGTGCCAGCAGTCAGACTAGCGGGAAATACAATGAGCAGTTCTTC. Residues: CASSQTSGKYNEQFF.

This chain connects TRBV7-8 to TRBJ2-7; either TRBD1 or TRBD2 may fit D (5 bases each). This CDR3 contains 14 residues. Trimming pared 0 bases from V and 3 bases from J, leaving 9 bases between. Germline values: CDR1 SGHVS, CDR2 FQNEAQ. DNA of the CDR3: TGTGCCAGCAGCTTAGCCGGGACCCTCTACGAGCAGTACTTC. It encodes CASSLAGTLYEQYF.